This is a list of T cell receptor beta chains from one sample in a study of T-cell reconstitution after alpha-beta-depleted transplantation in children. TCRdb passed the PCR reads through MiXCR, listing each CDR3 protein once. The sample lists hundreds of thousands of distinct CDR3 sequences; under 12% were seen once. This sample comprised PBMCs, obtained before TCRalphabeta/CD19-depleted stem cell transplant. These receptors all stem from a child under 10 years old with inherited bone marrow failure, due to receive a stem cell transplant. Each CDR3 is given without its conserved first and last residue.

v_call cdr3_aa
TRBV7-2 ASSPYMGRQGKAF
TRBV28 ASSSPQLAGELDTQY
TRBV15 ATSLRTGWSETQY
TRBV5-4 ASSTFSGGPYYEQY
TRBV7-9 ASSGGQGFISGNTIY
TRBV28 ASSPSDSHEQY
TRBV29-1 SVEPRQGIAETQY
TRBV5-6 ASSPGTGDDYGYT
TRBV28 ASSPEWEGVKNIQY
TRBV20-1 SATNREQGRDEQY
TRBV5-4 ASSSRDRITYEQY
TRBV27 ASSPGLAGGPATDTQY
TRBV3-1 ASSQRLDNEQF
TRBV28 ASSWDATTDTQY
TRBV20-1 SASLYMGGTGELF
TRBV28 ASGRLSGTSYEQY
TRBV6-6 ASRLGLNYGYT
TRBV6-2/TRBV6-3 ASSYTAGDQPQH
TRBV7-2 ASSSRLNWGNTGELF
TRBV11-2 ASSTRTATYSHNEQF
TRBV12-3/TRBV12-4 ASSLYSGRAGETQY
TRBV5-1 ASSVRQGMNTEAF
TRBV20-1 SAMPPPYEQY
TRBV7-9 ASSPQSGQLNTEAF
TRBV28 ASSQPITGVTDTQY
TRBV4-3 ASSQDWGQRAEAF
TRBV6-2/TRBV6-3 ASSLFSSRLRSYNEQF
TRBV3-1 ASSQDGTSGAHTGELF
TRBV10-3 AISEAGYEQY
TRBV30 AWSIISGANVLT
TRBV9 ASSVATSGVGGNEQF
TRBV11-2 ASSLSFHNEQF
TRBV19 ASSIVRGDLRGNQPQH
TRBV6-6 ASSYSKGEGNEQF